The 32 T cell receptor beta chains reported below all come from one sample, sequenced in a study of cytomegalovirus exposure and HLA in healthy donors. A multiplex PCR was run with 60 Vbeta primers and 13 Jbeta primers. This table comes from immunoSEQ multiplex PCR, and its TCRdb copy is limited to in-frame clones, with some not included. Of some 120,000 clones in the sample, about three quarters were seen once. Input material: PBMCs. All receptors derive from a human donor in good health.

This clone has more than one count but fewer than ten. This chain joins TRBV18 and TRBJ2-7, with TRBD1 matching 7 bases. Germline V gives CDR1 KGHSH, CDR2 LQKENI. Trimming at V came to 3 bases and at J to 2 bases, leaving 1 base not matched to a gene. CDR3 length: 13 amino acids. The CDR3 spells CASSPGTAYEQYF. The CDR3 DNA reads as TGTGCCAGCTCACCCGGGACAGCCTACGAGCAGTACTTC.

The V and J genes are TRBV19 and TRBJ1-3, with 7 bases identical to TRBD1. The CDR3 is made up of 16 amino acids. Germline CDR1 reads LNHDA; CDR2 reads SQIVND (reference sequence). J gave up 0 bases and V 6 bases, and 8 bases lay outside the gene matches. CDR3 sequence reads: CASRWGQLNSGNTIYF. Here the CDR3 DNA reads TGTGCCAGTAGATGGGGACAGCTAAACTCTGGAAACACCATATATTTT.

This clone was detected once. The chain links TRBV5-5 to TRBJ1-1; 9 bases align to TRBD1. There are 14 residues in the CDR3. Germline V gives CDR1 SGHKS, CDR2 YYEKEE (reference sequence). V was clipped by 3 bases and J by 5 bases; unmatched bases: 5. The CDR3 DNA follows: TGTGCCAGCAGCTCCGGACAGGGGAGGACTGAAGCTTTCTTT. Its translation: CASSSGQGRTEAFF.

This chain links TRBV6-1 with TRBJ1-1; no clear D gene. Germline-derived CDR1 and CDR2 are MNHNS and SASEGT. Between the trimmed V and J ends, which lost 4 bases and 1 base, there was a span of 10 bases. This CDR3 comprises 14 residues. The CDR3 DNA reads TGTGCCAGCAGTGGAAGCATCGGGAACACTGAAGCTTTCTTT. Its protein is CASSGSIGNTEAFF.

The genes are TRBV10-3 and TRBJ2-2; D ambiguous. This CDR3 is built from 15 residues. CDR1 and CDR2 (germline): ENHRY, SYGVKD. Trimming cost V 10 bases and J 4 bases, with 19 bases left between them. CDR3 in amino acids: CASTEPQAPTGELFF. CDR3 nucleotide sequence: TGTGCCAGTACAGAGCCGCAAGCCCCCACCGGGGAGCTGTTTTTT.

The J gene is TRBJ1-1, the V gene TRBV18, with TRBD1 identical over 12 bases. V lost 6 bases and J lost 6; bases outside the gene matches: 14. Germline V gene lookup returns CDR1 KGHSH and CDR2 LQKENI. This CDR3 is built from 17 residues. In DNA form, the CDR3 reads TGTGCCAGCTCCCAATCAGCAACGGGACAGGGGGCCTCTGAAGCTTTCTTT. Its translation is CASSQSATGQGASEAFF. Full variable domain (outside the CDR3, taken from reference TRBV18 and TRBJ1-1): NAGVMQNPRHLVRRRGQEARLRCSPMKGHSHVYWYRQLPEEGLKFMVYLQKENIIDESGMPKERFSAEFPKEGPSILRIQQVVRGDSAAYFCASSQSATGQGASEAFFGQGTRLTVV.

The V and J genes are TRBV28 and TRBJ1-4; D gene uncertain. CDR1 is MDHEN and CDR2 is SYDVKM in the germline V gene. This CDR3 contains 19 residues. The V and J ends lost 6 bases and 6 bases respectively, with 29 bases between them. The CDR3 sequence is CASRTTGITKSPTHEKLFF. The CDR3 DNA sequence: TGTGCCAGCAGAACTACCGGGATTACGAAATCCCCGACCCATGAAAAACTGTTTTTT.

The chain links TRBV7-2 to TRBJ2-3; TRBD2 aligns across 12 bases. The CDR3 is 15 residues long. Germline V lookup: CDR1 SGHTA, CDR2 FQGNSA. V shed 2 bases, J shed 6 bases, and the junction held 3 bases outside the gene matches. CDR3 protein: CASSLSLAGGDTQYF. CDR3 bases: TGTGCCAGCAGCTTAAGTCTAGCGGGGGGGGATACGCAGTATTTT.

The V gene is TRBV4-1, the J gene TRBJ1-5, with TRBD1 identical over 12 bases. The germline V gene has CDR1 MGHRA and CDR2 YSYEKL. V trimming: 1 base; J trimming: 5 bases; junction bases outside the gene matches: 3. The CDR3 totals 16 residues. The CDR3 protein is CASSQVGTGGDQPQHF. The DNA for the CDR3 is TGCGCCAGCAGCCAAGTCGGGACAGGGGGCGATCAGCCCCAGCATTTT.

J is TRBJ1-2 and V is TRBV6-5; 7 nucleotides match TRBD1. The J segment lost 4 bases and the V segment lost 6 bases, leaving 11 bases of the junction unmatched. The CDR3 loop spans 15 amino acids. CDR1 MNHEY and CDR2 SVGAGI come from the germline V gene. The DNA for the CDR3 is TGTGCCAGCAGACCGACAGGGAAAAGGCTCTATGGCTACACCTTC. This codes for CASRPTGKRLYGYTF.

V and J are TRBV29-1 and TRBJ2-7; TRBD2 is a possible D gene (5 bases). V was clipped by 3 bases and J by 1 base, with 10 bases between them. The CDR3 length is 13 residues. CDR1 and CDR2 (germline): SQVTM, ANQGSEA. The DNA of the CDR3 is TGCAGCGTTGACTGCGGGTTATCCTACGAGCAGTACTTC. This codes for CSVDCGLSYEQYF.

Comments on this clone: The same CDR3 arises from other DNA sequences in this sample as well. The rearrangement joins TRBV6-5 to TRBJ2-7, with 10 bases matching TRBD1. With V trimmed by 5 bases and J by 6 bases, 1 base remained unmatched. The germline V gene encodes CDR1 MNHEY and CDR2 SVGAGI. The CDR3 is made up of 12 amino acids. CDR3 nucleotides: TGTGCCAGCAGTCGGACAGGGGGCGAGCAGTACTTC. Its protein is CASSRTGGEQYF.

The chain is built from TRBV5-1 and TRBJ2-1; D not resolved. The CDR3 is 11 amino acids. Trimming left V 4 bases short and J 9 bases short, with 8 bases between. The germline V gene encodes CDR1 SGHRS and CDR2 YFSETQ. CDR3 DNA: TGCGCCAGCAGCCAGACAACTGAGCAGTTCTTC. Translating gives CASSQTTEQFF.

The chain couples TRBV14 to TRBJ1-2; D gene ambiguous. The length of the CDR3 is 12 residues. V was cut by 8 bases and J by 4 bases, with 11 bases left in between. Germline CDR1 reads SGHDN; CDR2 reads FVKESK. The CDR3 here is CASGLSSYGYTF. Written as DNA, the CDR3 is TGTGCCAGCGGCCTATCTAGCTATGGCTACACCTTC.

The chain uses TRBV28 and TRBJ2-3; 11 bases align to TRBD1. The CDR3 is 16 residues long. The V gene end was trimmed by 5 bases and the J gene end by 4 bases; junction bases not matched to a gene: 8. Per germline, CDR1 MDHEN and CDR2 SYDVKM. The CDR3 DNA reads as TGTGCCAGCAGTCCCGGACAGGGGGCGCGTCCAGATACGCAGTATTTT. This translates into CASSPGQGARPDTQYF.

This chain uses TRBV7-8 with TRBJ2-5; perhaps TRBD1 as D (6 bases). The CDR3 is made up of 15 amino acids. Trimming took 5 bases from V and 2 from J, leaving 15 bases between them. The germline V gene encodes CDR1 SGHVS and CDR2 FQNEAQ. This chain's CDR3 is CASSLTGTRQETQYF. CDR3 bases: TGTGCCAGCAGCCTGACCGGGACAAGACAAGAGACCCAGTACTTC.

The V call is TRBV13, the J call TRBJ1-6, with unresolved D. The length of the CDR3 is 14 residues. Looked up from germline, CDR1 is PRHDT and CDR2 is FYEKMQ (reference sequence). Trimming stripped 5 bases from V and 11 bases from J, with 16 bases between. Here the CDR3 DNA reads TGTGCCAGCAGCCCCCCCCGCGGGAGCACACCCCTCCACTTT. Protein sequence: CASSPPRGSTPLHF.

In this sample, this clone turned up once. This sequence joins TRBV6-5 and TRBJ1-2; maybe TRBD1 (5 bases). V dropped 0 bases and J dropped 2 bases, with 7 bases sitting between them. Germline V gene lookup returns CDR1 MNHEY and CDR2 SVGAGI. The CDR3 runs to 14 residues. CDR3 loop: CASSYSAGNYGYTF. For the CDR3, the DNA is TGTGCCAGCAGTTACTCAGCAGGGAACTATGGCTACACCTTC.

The V and J genes are TRBV7-8 and TRBJ1-5, with D tentatively TRBD1 (5 bases). The CDR3 has 15 amino acids. Germline lookup yields CDR1 SGHVS and CDR2 FQNEAQ. V was shortened by 5 bases and J by 0 bases, with 11 bases between the two germline ends. The CDR3 nucleotides are TGTGCCAGCAGCCGGGGGGAGGCTAGCAATCAGCCCCAGCATTTT. Its translation: CASSRGEASNQPQHF.

As for this clone: This same CDR3 is encoded by further DNA sequences in the sample. V is TRBV6-1 and J is TRBJ1-1; D is perhaps TRBD1 (5 bases). The CDR3 loop spans 12 amino acids. Germline CDR1 reads MNHNS; CDR2 reads SASEGT. V lost 8 bases and J lost 5, with 12 bases in between. The CDR3 DNA reads TGTGCCAGCGAACCCGGGGGTACTGAAGCTTTCTTT. Amino acid sequence: CASEPGGTEAFF.

The chain links TRBV12-1 to TRBJ1-1; the listed D gene, TRBD1, was not tested against the DNA. TRBV12-1 is labeled a pseudogene. This CDR3 is 15 amino acids long. CDR3: CASSSLGTGPIEAFF. CDR3 DNA sequence: TGTGCCAGCAGCTCCTTGGGGACAGGGCCCATTGAAGCTTTCTTT.

V usage is TRBV7-9 and J usage is TRBJ2-7; perhaps TRBD2 as D (6 bases). V shed 5 bases and J shed 7 bases, with 18 bases lying between them. The germline V gene has CDR1 SEHNR and CDR2 FQNEAQ (reference sequence). CDR3 size: 14 residues. CDR3 coding DNA: TGTGCCAGCAGCCGTACAGTGGGTCGGGGGGAGCAGTACTTC. Translating it yields CASSRTVGRGEQYF.

This rearrangement joins TRBV18 to TRBJ2-5; TRBD2 might be the D (5 bases). Germline V gives CDR1 KGHSH, CDR2 LQKENI. The CDR3 runs to 13 residues. Trimming stripped 3 bases from V and 2 bases from J, with 7 bases between. The CDR3 here is CASSPAGQETQYF. The CDR3 region has the DNA TGTGCCAGCTCACCCGCGGGTCAAGAGACCCAGTACTTC.

Note on this clone: A far larger clone is a single base away, which makes a read error likely. The sample has other DNA sequences that encode this CDR3 too. V usage is TRBV4-1 and J usage is TRBJ2-3, with TRBD2 matching 7 bases. The CDR3 contains 15 residues. The V gene's germline CDR1 is MGHRA and CDR2 YSYEKL. V lost 1 base to trimming and J lost 2 bases; unmatched junction nucleotides: 3. CDR3 sequence: CASSQAGGPTDTQYF. Here the CDR3 DNA reads TGCGCCAGCAGCCAAGCGGGGGGTCCCACAGATACGCAGTATTTT.

The chain carries TRBV14 and TRBJ1-1; D gene ambiguous. Germline CDR1 is SGHDN and CDR2 is FVKESK. Trimming removed 0 bases at V and 3 bases at J, with 8 bases between. The CDR3 consists of 14 residues. CDR3 residues: CASSQEYRDTEAFF. The CDR3 region has the DNA TGTGCCAGCAGCCAAGAATATCGAGACACTGAAGCTTTCTTT.

The CDR3 nucleotides are TGCGCCAGCAGGTCAAATCCGGGACAGCAAGAGACCCAGTACTTC. Translation gives CASRSNPGQQETQYF. The V and J genes are TRBV5-1 and TRBJ2-5; 7 positions match TRBD1. The CDR3 contains 15 residues. V was clipped by 5 bases and J by 2 bases; unmatched bases: 9. Germline assignment: CDR1 SGHRS and CDR2 YFSETQ.

The chain employs TRBV5-1 and TRBJ2-3; possibly TRBD2 for D (6 bases). This CDR3 region has 16 residues. The germline V and J ends were trimmed by 0 bases and 7 bases, with 18 bases remaining between them. Looked up from germline, CDR1 is SGHRS and CDR2 is YFSETQ. The CDR3 is CASSLGGVGPGYTQYF. In DNA form, the CDR3 reads TGCGCCAGCAGCTTGGGGGGGGTAGGCCCTGGGTATACGCAGTATTTT.

The CDR3 DNA reads as TGTGCCAGCAGTGATGGAACTAGCGGGGCCGGTTTGTACAATGAGCAGTTCTTC. It yields the protein CASSDGTSGAGLYNEQFF. The chain couples TRBV25-1 to TRBJ2-1; 10 bases are shared with TRBD2. The trim removed 3 bases at V and 4 bases at J, leaving 12 bases unmatched. From germline, CDR1 is MGHDK and CDR2 SYGVNS. The CDR3 has 18 residues.

J is TRBJ2-1 and V is TRBV2; D is ambiguous. With 5 bases removed from V and 9 bases from J, the gap between germline ends came to 11 bases. Germline CDR1 is SNHLY and CDR2 is FYNNEI. This CDR3 has 12 residues. In nucleotides, the CDR3 is TGTGCCAGCAGTATTCAGCTAGGTGAGCAGTTCTTC. Its protein is CASSIQLGEQFF.

V usage is TRBV18 and J usage is TRBJ2-5; TRBD2 matches 13 bases. This CDR3 has 17 amino acids. Germline CDR1 KGHSH, CDR2 LQKENI. The J segment lost 0 bases and the V segment lost 6 bases, leaving 7 bases of the junction unmatched. CDR3 amino acids: CASSPGLAGINQETQYF. The CDR3 DNA reads as TGTGCCAGCTCGCCGGGACTAGCGGGGATAAACCAAGAGACCCAGTACTTC.

V and J are TRBV7-2 and TRBJ2-7; a possible D gene is TRBD1 (6 bases). CDR3 length equals 14 residues. The germline V gene has CDR1 SGHTA and CDR2 FQGNSA. V lost 3 bases and J 2 bases, leaving 11 bases between the germline ends. CDR3 nucleotides: TGTGCCAGCAGCTTGTCACAGGGACCCTACGAGCAGTACTTC. Residues: CASSLSQGPYEQYF.

The chain joins TRBV4-1 to TRBJ2-2; 8 bases are a match to TRBD2. The CDR3 spans 15 residues. The germline gives CDR1 MGHRA, CDR2 YSYEKL. V trimming: 4 bases; J trimming: 4 bases; junction bases outside the gene matches: 5. The CDR3 sequence is CASSRSGGGTGELFF. The DNA of the CDR3 is TGCGCCAGCAGCCGATCCGGGGGGGGCACCGGGGAGCTGTTTTTT.